This T cell receptor (beta chain) originates from a study of blood T cell repertoires in COVID-19. Study overall: Sample material is recorded as cDNA or gDNA derived from T cells, B-cell-depleted T cells, or PBMCs.

The CDR3 is 15 amino acids. V lost 3 bases and J lost 6; bases outside the gene matches: 9. In germline, CDR1 is KGHSH, CDR2 LQKENI. Sequencing was performed with immunoSEQ multiplex PCR; in TCRdb, only in-frame clones are kept and a portion is missing. Among some 150,000 clones listed, around 84% were seen once. Ages ranged from about 18 to 89 years, with residence in about 24 US areas. The source of this sequence is a man aged 45 to 65 who had recovered from COVID-19. The chain is built from TRBV18 and TRBJ1-1, with 8 nucleotides matching TRBD1. Sample: PBMCs or T cells enriched from blood (not recorded which). CDR3 sequence: CASSPSGGASAEAFF. The CDR3 bases are TGTGCCAGCTCACCGTCAGGGGGCGCATCAGCTGAAGCTTTCTTT.